This T cell receptor (beta chain) was sequenced in a study of Tregs in tolerant kidney transplant recipients. About the study: Related graft donors supplied nonmyeloablative bone marrow transplants, and mixed chimerism was transient.

Here immunoSEQ multiplex PCR was the method, and the copy in TCRdb shows in-frame clones only, minus some. The sample has about 73,000 clones, more than 95% seen once. Germline-derived CDR1 and CDR2 are MNHNS and SASEGT. The CDR3 has 16 amino acids. Trimming removed 0 bases from V and 6 bases from J, with 16 bases in between. The clonotype originates from a human donor who received a combined kidney and bone marrow transplant. This chain uses TRBV6-1 with TRBJ2-3, with D possibly TRBD2 on 6 matching bases. Sample: CD4+ T cells from blood, taken before the transplant. DNA of the CDR3: TGTGCCAGCAGTGAAGCGGGGGGACTTCCCGGTGATACGCAGTATTTT. Amino acid sequence: CASSEAGGLPGDTQYF.